The subject of this entry is one TCR beta chain. What this receptor recognizes is not known. There are no base qualities to consult, and no much larger clone falls within one base. To demonstrate the VDJtools post-analysis software, the study profiled TCR beta repertoires from the peripheral blood of about a dozen young patients with multiple sclerosis. Multiple sclerosis patients were children and adolescents aged about 6 to 15 years. From the cysteine up to the phenylalanine, the CDR3 has a length of 13 residues. Just CDR3 DNA is preserved here, 39 bases in frame from base 1. V loses 7 bases of germline sequence and J loses 3 bases, and the interval between the two ends is 13 bases. The CDR1 and CDR2 encoded by the germline V gene (reference sequence) are SGHKS and YYEKEE. The receptor library was made with PCR. Instrument used: Illumina HiSeq 2500. To reduce PCR and sequencing biases, unique molecular identifiers were incorporated into the TCR beta cDNA libraries. Every 1 to 10 million input T cells yielded approximately 500,000 cDNA molecules, meaning each molecule approximated one T cell. The same protocol used for the earlier healthy control dataset was applied to prepare and sequence the patient libraries. Samples belonging to the same batch were prepared together, multiplexed and sequenced on a shared HiSeq lane. The source study handled its data this way. MIGEC was used to process the raw barcoded reads, and molecular identifier groups with only a single read were discarded before consensus assembly and CDR3 extraction. Clonotype tables were post-analysed with VDJtools, and diversity was normalized by down-sampling all datasets to the smallest sample size. Repertoire overlap clustering matched CDR3 amino acid but not nucleotide sequences to correct batch-related cross-sample contamination. The raw public reads went through TCRdb reprocessing: fastp at Q25, MiXCR clone calling, in-frame beta chains kept. Each entry merges the rows of one CDR3 protein and shows their most common DNA and genes. In this record, the V and J calls reflect TCRdb's handling and not the investigators' own analysis. The sample profile shows roughly 730,000 distinct CDR3 sequences; 25% to 30% of them were found once. The top ten constitute roughly 0.53% of the sample.

The data were taken from a study of post-analysis software for immune sequencing data (dated by TCRdb to 2013 to 2016). Regarding the research as a whole: Recorded disease courses included relapsing-remitting, secondary progressive and progressive-relapsing multiple sclerosis, with some patients lacking subtype annotation. A subset of samples was prepared in parallel using single-end sample barcoding, then pooled and co-amplified after Illumina adapter ligation. The patient repertoires were compared against approximately eleven previously published healthy control repertoires obtained from donors aged roughly 6 to 28 years. General study outcomes and caveats: Patients showed significantly higher frequencies than controls for a handful of TRBV segments, among them TRBV5-6, TRBV5-1 and TRBV20-1. Significantly lower normalized Chao1 diversity was found in multiple sclerosis patients than in controls, suggesting substantial peripheral T-cell clonal expansion. The control group was slightly older than the multiple sclerosis patient group. Strong co-clustering of samples prepared in the same batch was shown by direct clustering with F measure, prompting a batch-effect correction.

The TCR was taken from a girl aged 10 to 17 with multiple sclerosis. The rearrangement combines TRBV5-5 with TRBJ1-1; the D gene cannot be named for sure. Sequenced: blood. The base sequence is TGTGCCAGCGGGTTCAAAGTGGACACTGAAGCTTTCTTT. Translated, it gives CASGFKVDTEAFF.